Shown below are 32 T cell receptor beta chains from a single sample sequenced in a study of PD-L1 blockade in urothelial cancer listed by TCRdb under 2017. Libraries were constructed by the immunoSEQ multiplex PCR assay. Not all clones reach the TCRdb copy of this immuneACCESS table, which keeps in-frame sequences only. Checked studies attribute under half of the gap to unresolved V genes and leave the rest unexplained. In this sample the table shows over 70,000 clones, 75% to 90% of which occur a single time. Around 8% of the sample goes to the ten largest clones. The intended sense of this specimen's time point label: peripheral blood 6 weeks after treatment start. Here the sequenced sample was PBMCs, taken around atezolizumab (anti-PD-L1) treatment. The source of these receptors is a man between 70 and 80 years old with urothelial cancer.

This chain connects TRBV7-8 to TRBJ2-2; D possibly corresponds to TRBD2 (6 bases). The CDR3 covers 13 residues. The V gene lost 6 bases and the J gene lost 4 bases, with 9 bases spanning the gap. From germline, CDR1 is SGHVS and CDR2 FQNEAQ. The CDR3 reads CASREGSTGELFF. In DNA form, the CDR3 reads TGTGCCAGCAGGGAGGGTAGCACCGGGGAGCTGTTTTTT.

The chain is built from TRBV7-2 and TRBJ2-1; TRBD2 might be the D (6 bases). The germline V gene encodes CDR1 SGHTA and CDR2 FQGNSA. V lost 4 bases and J 7 bases, leaving 14 bases between the germline ends. The CDR3 totals 14 residues. The CDR3 is CASSSTREINEQFF. Here the CDR3 DNA reads TGTGCCAGCAGCTCGACTAGGGAGATTAATGAGCAGTTCTTC.

The J gene is TRBJ2-7, the V gene TRBV6-1; a weak D match, TRBD1 (6 bases). The CDR3 runs 12 residues. Trimming took off 3 bases at V and 4 bases at J, with 7 bases between the two ends. CDR1 and CDR2 (germline): MNHNS, SASEGT. In DNA, the CDR3 is TGTGCCAGCAGTGAGCAGGGGTACGAGCAGTACTTC. This encodes CASSEQGYEQYF.

Concerning this clone: An end of the junction does not agree with germline; a read error may underlie this. This rearrangement joins TRBV5-1 to TRBJ1-1; 8 positions agree with TRBD1. The CDR3 loop spans 15 amino acids. Germline CDR1 and CDR2: SGHRS and YFSETQ. The CDR3 bases are TGCGCCAGCAGCTTGGGAGGGCAGGGGGCAACTGCAGCTTTCTTT. Its protein is CASSLGGQGATAAFF.

V and J are TRBV7-2 and TRBJ1-5, with 8 bases identical to TRBD1. The CDR3 runs to 15 residues. V trimming: 4 bases; J trimming: 3 bases; junction bases outside the gene matches: 5. Germline V gene sequence: CDR1 SGHTA, CDR2 FQGNSA. The CDR3 bases are TGTGCCAGCAGCTCAACAGGGGGTCTCAATCAGCCCCAGCATTTT. It codes for CASSSTGGLNQPQHF.

This chain uses TRBV27 with TRBJ2-5; D is uncertain. The CDR3 runs to 12 residues. Trimming removed 4 bases at V and 5 bases at J, with 8 bases between. Germline V gene data show CDR1 as MNHEY and CDR2 as SMNVEV (reference sequence). CDR3 region: CASSYFRETQYF. The CDR3 DNA sequence: TGTGCCAGCAGTTACTTCCGGGAGACCCAGTACTTC.

The genes are TRBV7-9 and TRBJ2-2; 9 bases map to TRBD1. The germline CDR1 and CDR2 sequences are SEHNR and FQNEAQ (reference sequence). This CDR3 has 14 residues. The J segment lost 6 bases and the V segment lost 5 bases, leaving 4 bases of the junction unmatched. The CDR3 DNA sequence: TGTGCCAGCAGCGGGGACAGGGAGGCCGGGGAGCTGTTTTTT. It specifies CASSGDREAGELFF. The full variable domain, its missing parts supplied by reference TRBV7-9 and TRBJ2-2, is DTGVSQNPRHKITKRGQNVTFRCDPISEHNRLYWYRQTLGQGPEFLTYFQNEAQLEKSRLLSDRFSAERPKGSFSTLEIQRTEQGDSAMYLCASSGDREAGELFFGEGSRLTVL.

The chain recombines TRBV9 with TRBJ2-3; TRBD2 might be the D (5 bases). There are 19 residues in the CDR3. Looked up from germline, CDR1 is SGDLS and CDR2 is YYNGEE. Trimming took 3 bases from V and 1 from J, leaving 24 bases between them. The CDR3 nucleotides read TGTGCCAGCAGCGCACTTTATTTGGCCGGGGAGTTGGGCACAGATACGCAGTATTTT. Residues: CASSALYLAGELGTDTQYF.

This clone has a handful of counts. The gene calls are TRBV5-4 and TRBJ1-6; TRBD1 matches at 10 bases. Germline V lookup: CDR1 SGHNT, CDR2 YYREEE (reference sequence). The CDR3 has 16 amino acids. J lost 7 bases, V lost 0 bases, and 4 bases had no gene match. This CDR3 is CASSLAKTGGNSPLHF. CDR3 sequence (DNA): TGTGCCAGCAGCTTGGCGAAGACAGGGGGCAATTCACCCCTCCACTTT.

This chain connects TRBV7-8 to TRBJ2-1; 7 bases agree with TRBD1. The CDR3 is 15 amino acids. V shed 1 base, J shed 9 bases, and the junction held 9 bases outside the gene matches. The V gene's germline CDR1 is SGHVS and CDR2 FQNEAQ. The CDR3 DNA follows: TGTGCCAGCAGCTTAGGGACAGGTTTGGGAATTGAGCAGTTCTTC. Translated, it gives CASSLGTGLGIEQFF.

The chain carries TRBV5-1 and TRBJ2-3, with TRBD2 identical over 9 bases. V shed 1 base, J shed 0 bases, and the junction held 9 bases outside the gene matches. CDR3 length equals 18 residues. Germline loops: CDR1 SGHRS, CDR2 YFSETQ. The DNA of the CDR3 is TGCGCCAGCAGCTTGTTTGCGGGGGGGACCACTAGCACAGATACGCAGTATTTT. It codes for CASSLFAGGTTSTDTQYF.

The J gene is TRBJ2-5, the V gene TRBV12-5; 11 nucleotides align to TRBD2. Per germline, CDR1 LGHNT and CDR2 FRNRAP. The CDR3 is made up of 15 amino acids. Trimming at V came to 3 bases and at J to 5 bases, leaving 5 bases not matched to a gene. CDR3 in amino acids: CASGLTSGGGETQYF. The CDR3 DNA is TGTGCTAGTGGTTTAACTAGCGGGGGAGGGGAGACCCAGTACTTC.

This clone showed up many times. The J gene is TRBJ1-2, the V gene TRBV5-1; no definite D call. This CDR3 comprises 14 residues. Germline V gene sequence: CDR1 SGHRS, CDR2 YFSETQ. Trimming left V 0 bases short and J 2 bases short, with 8 bases between. This CDR3 is CASSLVGGNYGYTF. The CDR3 DNA reads as TGCGCCAGCAGCTTGGTTGGAGGGAACTATGGCTACACCTTC.

This clone was seen only a few times. This chain uses TRBV15 with TRBJ2-7; tentative D call: TRBD2 (6 bases). The germline V and J ends were trimmed by 0 bases and 5 bases, with 11 bases remaining between them. Germline assignment: CDR1 LNHNV and CDR2 YYDKDF (reference sequence). The CDR3 runs 14 residues. CDR3 loop: CATSRDHSGNEQYF. In nucleotides, the CDR3 is TGTGCCACCAGCAGAGATCATAGCGGCAACGAGCAGTACTTC.

This clone has only one observation. This chain joins TRBV7-8 and TRBJ2-5; 7 nucleotides align to TRBD1. CDR3 length: 13 residues. Germline lookup yields CDR1 SGHVS and CDR2 FQNEAQ. Germline trimming cut 5 bases from V and 3 bases from J; bases unmatched to any gene: 3. The CDR3 region is CASSPGQEETQYF. The CDR3 coding sequence is TGTGCCAGCAGCCCCGGACAGGAAGAGACCCAGTACTTC.

J is TRBJ1-1 and V is TRBV19; D perhaps matches TRBD1 (6 bases). Germline V gene data show CDR1 as LNHDA and CDR2 as SQIVND (reference sequence). Trimming shortened V by 1 base and J by 4 bases, and 10 bases separated the two germline ends. This CDR3 has 14 residues. This chain's CDR3 is CASSIAGALTEAFF. The CDR3 DNA reads TGTGCCAGTAGTATAGCAGGGGCCCTCACTGAAGCTTTCTTT.

The chain has TRBV7-9 and TRBJ2-3; 15 bases map to TRBD2. V dropped 4 bases and J dropped 4; count of bases not matched to a gene: 6. The CDR3 is 17 amino acids. CDR1 and CDR2 from the germline V gene are SEHNR and FQNEAQ (reference sequence). The CDR3: CASSSPGLAGGPDTQYF. In DNA form, the CDR3 reads TGTGCCAGCAGCTCGCCGGGACTAGCGGGAGGCCCAGATACGCAGTATTTT.

The rearrangement uses TRBV6-6 and TRBJ1-1; 9 bases line up with TRBD1. With V trimmed by 2 bases and J by 1 base, 2 bases remained unmatched. Per the germline V gene, CDR1 is MNHNY and CDR2 is SVGAGI (reference sequence). This CDR3 is 15 amino acids long. CDR3 sequence: CASSYEGQGNTEAFF. The CDR3 DNA is TGTGCCAGCAGTTACGAGGGACAGGGGAACACTGAAGCTTTCTTT.

The rearrangement links TRBV7-2 to TRBJ1-1, with D possibly matching TRBD1 (5 bases). This CDR3 is 15 amino acids long. The ends were cut back, 0 bases at V and 4 bases at J, with 12 bases in the middle. The germline gives CDR1 SGHTA, CDR2 FQGNSA. The CDR3 protein is CASSLASGGVTEAFF. DNA of the CDR3: TGTGCCAGCAGCTTAGCGAGCGGAGGGGTCACTGAAGCTTTCTTT.

The gene calls are TRBV19 and TRBJ1-3, with a weak D call TRBD1 (5 bases). The V end was cut by 5 bases, the J end by 0 bases, with 8 bases between. This CDR3 is built from 14 residues. CDR1 LNHDA and CDR2 SQIVND come from the germline V gene (reference sequence). The CDR3 DNA is TGTGCCAGTAGTGACAGTTACTCTGGAAACACCATATATTTT. Translated: CASSDSYSGNTIYF.

The V call is TRBV9, the J call TRBJ2-5, with 11 bases fitting TRBD2. J was trimmed by 4 bases and V by 4 bases; bases with no gene match: 12. CDR1 and CDR2 from the germline V gene are SGDLS and YYNGEE. The CDR3 has 17 residues. This CDR3 is CASSLGTSGGRRETQYF. As DNA, the CDR3 is TGTGCCAGCAGCTTGGGGACTAGCGGAGGGAGAAGAGAGACCCAGTACTTC.

The V call is TRBV4-2, the J call TRBJ1-1; 9 bases are a match to TRBD1. This CDR3 comprises 15 residues. Per germline, CDR1 LGHNA and CDR2 YNFKEQ. V was pared by 3 bases and J by 6 bases, with 8 bases of the junction left unmatched. In nucleotides, the CDR3 is TGTGCCAGCAGCCAGCCCCGGGACAGGGATTCTGAAGCTTTCTTT. It encodes CASSQPRDRDSEAFF.

Notes on this clone: The sample contains more than one DNA sequence encoding this CDR3. The chain carries TRBV5-4 and TRBJ2-2; weak D call: TRBD1 (6 bases). CDR3 length: 15 amino acids. V was clipped by 4 bases and J by 3 bases, with 13 bases between them. In germline, CDR1 is SGHNT, CDR2 YYREEE (reference sequence). The chain's CDR3 is CASSPGQGHTGELFF. The CDR3 DNA follows: TGTGCCAGCAGCCCTGGGCAGGGGCACACCGGGGAGCTGTTTTTT.

The V and J genes are TRBV6-5 and TRBJ2-2; D remains ambiguous. Per the germline V gene, CDR1 is MNHEY and CDR2 is SVGAGI. Trimming removed 0 bases from V and 6 bases from J, with 8 bases in between. There are 14 residues in the CDR3. CDR3 DNA sequence: TGTGCCAGCAGTTACTCGCACTCCGCCGGGGAGCTGTTTTTT. The encoded protein is CASSYSHSAGELFF.

The chain recombines TRBV7-2 with TRBJ2-3; TRBD2 matches 8 bases. This CDR3 has 15 residues. Per the germline V gene, CDR1 is SGHTA and CDR2 is FQGNSA. The trim removed 1 base at V and 4 bases at J, leaving 4 bases unmatched. Written as DNA, the CDR3 is TGTGCCAGCAGCTTAGTTGCGGGAGGTGCAGATACGCAGTATTTT. Amino acid sequence: CASSLVAGGADTQYF.

This clone was observed once. The rearrangement uses TRBV21-1 and TRBJ2-1; the table's D call, TRBD2, has no DNA check behind it. TRBV21-1 is flagged as a pseudogene. This CDR3 has 16 residues. The CDR3 loop reads CASSPRTSGKYNEQFF. DNA of the CDR3: TGTGCCAGCAGCCCCCGGACTAGCGGGAAATACAATGAGCAGTTCTTC.

The rearrangement uses TRBV7-3 and TRBJ2-3; TRBD2 matches at 10 bases. Germline V gives CDR1 SGHTA, CDR2 FQGTGA. V lost 5 bases, J lost 6 bases, and 5 bases stayed unmatched. This CDR3 comprises 14 residues. The CDR3 bases are TGTGCCAGCAGCGCTAGCGGGAGTAAGGATACGCAGTATTTT. Its protein product is CASSASGSKDTQYF. Together with reference TRBV7-3 and TRBJ2-3, the CDR3 gives the full variable domain: GAGVSQTPSNKVTEKGKYVELRCDPISGHTALYWYRQSLGQGPEFLIYFQGTGAADDSGLPNDRFFAVRPEGSVSTLKIQRTERGDSAVYLCASSASGSKDTQYFGPGTRLTVL.

Points on this clone: A much larger clone lies one base from this, so it may be a read error. The chain uses TRBV6-4 and TRBJ1-1; D is undetermined. The germline CDR1 and CDR2 sequences are MRHNA and SNTAGT. This CDR3 region has 13 residues. The ends were cut back, 6 bases at V and 1 base at J, with 9 bases in the middle. The CDR3: CASSQTRNTEAFF. The CDR3 DNA reads TGTGCCAGCAGCCAGACAAGGAACACTGAAGCTTTCTTT.

The rearrangement joins TRBV6-5 to TRBJ1-2; D may be TRBD1 (5 bases). CDR1 is MNHEY and CDR2 is SVGAGI in the germline V gene. The CDR3 is 14 amino acids. CDR3 loop: CATRAGGTNYGYTF. The CDR3 nucleotides are TGTGCAACCAGGGCGGGGGGGACTAACTATGGCTACACCTTC.

The CDR3 bases are TGTGCCAGCAGCTCCTCCCGCGGCGGGCTAGCGGGAGGGCCCGTTTACGAGCAGTACTTC. It translates to CASSSSRGGLAGGPVYEQYF. This sequence joins TRBV5-4 and TRBJ2-7; 12 bases align to TRBD2. CDR1 SGHNT and CDR2 YYREEE come from the germline V gene (reference sequence). The V and J ends lost 3 bases and 4 bases, in that order; junction bases with no gene match: 20. The CDR3 has 20 residues.

Of note for this clone: The identical CDR3 is also encoded by other nucleotide sequences in the sample. The V gene is TRBV15, the J gene TRBJ1-1; D remains unclear. This CDR3 spans 13 amino acids. V gave up 0 bases and J gave up 2 bases, with 4 bases separating them. Germline V gene lookup returns CDR1 LNHNV and CDR2 YYDKDF (reference sequence). The DNA of the CDR3 is TGTGCCACCAGCAGAGACCAAAACACTGAAGCTTTCTTT. Its translation is CATSRDQNTEAFF.

V gene TRBV27 combines with J gene TRBJ2-1; TRBD2 is a possible D gene (5 bases). The germline V gene encodes CDR1 MNHEY and CDR2 SMNVEV (reference sequence). V was trimmed by 2 bases and J by 4 bases, leaving 9 bases between them. This CDR3 is built from 14 residues. The CDR3 DNA reads as TGTGCCAGCAGTTTAGGCGGGTCTTACAATGAGCAGTTCTTC. As protein: CASSLGGSYNEQFF.